These 23 T cell receptor beta chains originate from one sample sequenced in a study of T cell repertoires in breast cancer. Paired alpha-beta TCRs of CD8+ T cells were analyzed by expanded emulsion RT-PCR. Unpaired genes were suppressed by blocking oligonucleotides during a second nested PCR. TCRdb processed the emulsion pairing reads anew with MiXCR; each CDR3 protein has one entry. Of tens of thousands of distinct CDR3 sequences in the sample, about 48% were seen once. The sequencing sample was made of CD8+ T cells. The receptors derive from a pool of human donors with breast cancer or a healthy control (not recorded which).

In DNA form, the CDR3 reads TGTGCCAGCAGCTCGACTTCGGGGGCGCGGAGGACAGATACGCAGTATTTT. Translation gives CASSSTSGARRTDTQYF. The rearrangement links TRBV11-1 to TRBJ2-3; D possibly uses TRBD1 or TRBD2 (6 bases each). The CDR3 has 17 residues. The germline V gene encodes CDR1 SGHAT and CDR2 FQDESV (reference sequence). The ends were cut back, 4 bases at V and 3 bases at J, with 20 bases in the middle.

This clonotype has more than one count but fewer than ten. DNA for the CDR3: TGCAGTGCCCCGGGCGCATTAGCGGGCATGGGAGATACGCAGTATTTT. Amino acids: CSAPGALAGMGDTQYF. The chain is built from TRBV20-1 and TRBJ2-3, with TRBD2 identical over 7 bases. V lost 6 bases, J lost 5 bases, and 17 bases stayed unmatched. Germline CDR1 reads DFQATT; CDR2 reads SNEGSKA (reference sequence). This CDR3 is 16 amino acids long.

In the case of this clonotype: The missing conserved phenylalanine or tryptophan at the end of this CDR3 makes a read error likely. The genes are TRBV3-1 and TRBJ2-7, with D perhaps matching TRBD1 (6 bases). Germline V gene data show CDR1 as LGHDT and CDR2 as YNNKEL (reference sequence). The CDR3 spans 12 residues. CDR3 DNA: TGTGTCAGCAGGGTGACAGGCAGCGAGCAGTACCTC. Its protein is CVSRVTGSEQYL.

Points on this clonotype: This clone may be a read error of a much larger clone one base away. The chain has TRBV6-4 and TRBJ2-3; 9 nucleotides match TRBD2. This CDR3 has 15 amino acids. Germline CDR1 reads MRHNA; CDR2 reads SNTAGT. V trimming: 4 bases; J trimming: 4 bases; junction bases outside the gene matches: 6. In DNA, the CDR3 is TGTGCCAGCAGTGGCGGGGGGGCTAGCGCAGATACGCAGTATTTT. Translated: CASSGGGASADTQYF.

The table lists this clonotype with a count of one. The chain links TRBV13 to TRBJ2-1; 12 positions match TRBD2. Germline CDR1 PRHDT, CDR2 FYEKMQ (reference sequence). The V and J ends lost 8 bases and 0 bases, in that order; junction bases with no gene match: 17. The CDR3 covers 20 residues. The CDR3 DNA follows: TGTGCCAGCCGCGCGGGGCTAGCGGGGGGGATGGGGCACTCCTACAATGAGCAGTTCTTC. Its protein product is CASRAGLAGGMGHSYNEQFF.

This clonotype was detected only a few times. The chain has TRBV19 and TRBJ2-2; D is possibly TRBD1 (7 bases). The CDR3 has 15 amino acids. Trimming shortened V by 5 bases and J by 1 base, and 11 bases separated the two germline ends. Germline values: CDR1 LNHDA, CDR2 SQIVND (reference sequence). This chain's CDR3 is CASSAGQLNTGELFF. The CDR3 nucleotides read TGTGCCAGTAGTGCGGGACAGCTGAACACCGGGGAGCTGTTTTTT.

The chain is built from TRBV7-7 and TRBJ2-2, with 7 bases fitting TRBD1. With 5 bases clipped from V and 6 bases from J, the junction kept 9 bases outside the gene matches. This CDR3 is built from 15 residues. Germline V CDR1 and CDR2: SSHAT, FNYEAQ (reference sequence). The CDR3 reads CASSKNRGGSGELFF. CDR3 nucleotide sequence: TGTGCCAGCAGCAAAAACAGGGGCGGGTCCGGGGAGCTGTTTTTT.

CDR3 amino acids: CASGRSNTEAFF. CDR3 DNA: TGTGCTAGTGGTCGTTCCAACACTGAAGCTTTCTTT. The rearrangement uses TRBV12-5 and TRBJ1-1; no definite D call. This CDR3 region has 12 residues. V lost 5 bases to trimming and J lost 2 bases, with 6 bases between them. Looked up from germline, CDR1 is LGHNT and CDR2 is FRNRAP.

This clonotype showed up just a few times. The rearrangement uses TRBV2 and TRBJ2-1; 7 nucleotides align to TRBD2. J gave up 9 bases and V 11 bases, and 10 bases lay outside the gene matches. The CDR3 runs 12 residues. Germline CDR1 reads SNHLY; CDR2 reads FYNNEI. The CDR3 region has the DNA TGTGCCTCCTGGGGGGGGGTAGGTGAGCAGTTCTTC. It translates to CASWGGVGEQFF.

V gene TRBV7-9 combines with J gene TRBJ1-1; weak D call: TRBD1 (5 bases). Germline assignment: CDR1 SEHNR and CDR2 FQNEAQ (reference sequence). The ends were cut back, 5 bases at V and 1 base at J, with 11 bases in the middle. This CDR3 has 14 residues. CDR3 sequence reads: CASSPTGGNTEAFF. For the CDR3, the DNA is TGTGCCAGCAGCCCGACGGGGGGGAACACTGAAGCTTTCTTT.

This clonotype was observed a few times. CDR3 protein: CASSLSWGETQYF. In DNA, the CDR3 is TGTGCCAGCAGTTTATCCTGGGGGGAGACCCAGTACTTC. The V gene is TRBV27, the J gene TRBJ2-5, with D possibly being TRBD1 or TRBD2 (5 bases each). Germline CDR1 MNHEY, CDR2 SMNVEV (reference sequence). The CDR3 is made up of 13 amino acids. The V gene lost 0 bases and the J gene lost 5 bases, with 7 bases spanning the gap.

The chain couples TRBV2 to TRBJ1-4; 9 bases are a match to TRBD1. V shed 6 bases and J 7 bases; nucleotides not matched to a gene: 9. CDR3 length: 15 amino acids. From germline, CDR1 is SNHLY and CDR2 FYNNEI. The CDR3 is CASSDRDREAEKLFF. The CDR3 DNA reads TGTGCCAGCAGCGACCGGGACAGGGAGGCTGAAAAACTGTTTTTT. The variable domain in full, completed from reference TRBV2 and TRBJ1-4, reads EPEVTQTPSHQVTQMGQEVILRCVPISNHLYFYWYRQILGQKVEFLVSFYNNEISEKSEIFDDQFSVERPDGSNFTLKIRSTKLEDSAMYFCASSDRDREAEKLFFGSGTQLSVL.

This clonotype was seen a handful of times. The chain has TRBV6-2 or TRBV6-3 and TRBJ1-3; D not resolved. The germline V and J ends were trimmed by 5 bases and 5 bases, with 13 bases remaining between them. CDR1 MNHEY and CDR2 SVGEGT come from the germline V gene. CDR3 size: 14 residues. This chain's CDR3 is CASSTRRIRNTIYF. The CDR3 DNA reads as TGTGCCAGCAGTACCCGACGAATCCGAAACACCATATATTTT.

About this clonotype itself: A junction boundary mismatches the germline segment, possibly from a read error. V and J are TRBV7-2 and TRBJ2-7; no clear D. Germline V gene data show CDR1 as SGHTA and CDR2 as FQGNSA. The CDR3 covers 13 residues. The CDR3 loop reads CASSSLGRYEQYF. The CDR3, as DNA: TGTGCCAGCAGCTCACTGGGAAGATACGAACAGTACTTC. The whole variable domain, filled in from reference TRBV7-2 and TRBJ2-7, reads GAGVSQSPSNKVTEKGKDVELRCDPISGHTALYWYRQSLGQGLEFLIYFQGNSAPDKSGLPSDRFSAERTGGSVSTLTIQRTQQEDSAVYLCASSSLGRYEQYFGPGTRLTVT.

This clonotype was counted between two and nine times. The rearrangement joins TRBV6-1 to TRBJ1-3, with 9 bases that match TRBD1. The germline V gene has CDR1 MNHNS and CDR2 SASEGT. With 6 bases clipped from V and 4 bases from J, the junction kept 1 base outside the gene matches. This CDR3 has 13 amino acids. CDR3 bases: TGTGCCAGCAGAACAGGGGGCGGAAACACCATATATTTT. Protein: CASRTGGGNTIYF.

This clonotype has a handful of counts. The gene calls are TRBV9 and TRBJ2-3; D gene uncertain. V was cut by 0 bases and J by 1 base, with 9 bases left in between. Germline CDR1 reads SGDLS; CDR2 reads YYNGEE. The CDR3 contains 15 residues. The CDR3 sequence is CASSVGRQGTDTQYF. Written as DNA, the CDR3 is TGTGCCAGCAGCGTAGGTCGGCAGGGCACAGATACGCAGTATTTT. The full variable domain, rest sourced from reference TRBV9 and TRBJ2-3, is DSGVTQTPKHLITATGQRVTLRCSPRSGDLSVYWYQQSLDQGLQFLIQYYNGEERAKGNILERFSAQQFPDLHSELNLSSLELGDSALYFCASSVGRQGTDTQYFGPGTRLTVL.

The J gene is TRBJ2-3, the V gene TRBV30; either TRBD1 or TRBD2 may supply D (7 bases each). Germline loops: CDR1 GTSNPN, CDR2 SVGIG (reference sequence). Deletions cut 1 base from V and 5 bases from J, with 13 bases between. The CDR3 covers 14 residues. The CDR3 spells CAWSGTGEGDTQYF. CDR3 nucleotides: TGTGCCTGGAGTGGAACAGGGGAGGGAGATACGCAGTATTTT.

CDR3 residues: CASSLETTDTQYF. The CDR3 coding sequence is TGTGCCAGCAGCTTAGAAACTACAGATACGCAGTATTTT. The J gene is TRBJ2-3, the V gene TRBV7-6; D remains unclear. With 1 base removed from V and 3 bases from J, the gap between germline ends came to 5 bases. The CDR3 is 13 amino acids. From germline, CDR1 is SGHVS and CDR2 FNYEAQ.

This chain uses TRBV19 with TRBJ2-7; 11 positions match TRBD2. The V gene end was trimmed by 3 bases and the J gene end by 3 bases; junction bases not matched to a gene: 1. CDR1 is LNHDA, CDR2 SQIVND, per germline (reference sequence). The CDR3 is 14 amino acids. The CDR3 nucleotides read TGTGCCAGTAGTATTGGGACTAGCGGCTACGAGCAGTACTTC. Its protein product is CASSIGTSGYEQYF.

The chain combines TRBV5-6 with TRBJ1-1, with unresolved D. The germline gives CDR1 SGHDT, CDR2 YYEEEE. V was trimmed by 4 bases and J by 5 bases, leaving 15 bases between them. The CDR3 has 14 amino acids. CDR3 coding DNA: TGTGCCAGCAGCCCGATAGGACGGGAAACTGAAGCTTTCTTT. Amino acids: CASSPIGRETEAFF. Drawing the rest from reference TRBV5-6 and TRBJ1-1, the complete variable domain is DAGVTQSPTHLIKTRGQQVTLRCSPKSGHDTVSWYQQALGQGPQFIFQYYEEEERQRGNFPDRFSGHQFPNYSSELNVNALLLGDSALYLCASSPIGRETEAFFGQGTRLTVV.

The V gene is TRBV3-1, the J gene TRBJ2-1, with TRBD2 matching 7 bases. This CDR3 is built from 14 residues. CDR1 is LGHDT and CDR2 is YNNKEL in the germline V gene (reference sequence). Losses at the gene ends were 3 bases for V and 2 bases for J; bases not matched to a gene: 1. The CDR3 DNA reads TGTGCCAGCAGCCACCTAGCGGCCTACAATGAGCAGTTCTTC. It is translated as CASSHLAAYNEQFF.

This clonotype turned up a few times. This rearrangement joins TRBV7-6 to TRBJ2-7; D is perhaps TRBD1 (6 bases). Trimming cost V 5 bases and J 2 bases, with 13 bases left between them. CDR1 SGHVS and CDR2 FNYEAQ come from the germline V gene. The CDR3 extends over 14 amino acids. CDR3 protein: CASSPRQGTYEQYF. As DNA, the CDR3 is TGTGCCAGCAGCCCCCGGCAGGGGACCTACGAGCAGTACTTC.

The chain uses TRBV29-1 and TRBJ2-5, with D possibly matching TRBD1 (6 bases). The V gene's germline CDR1 is SQVTM and CDR2 ANQGSEA. V was shortened by 5 bases and J by 7 bases, with 17 bases between the two germline ends. This CDR3 contains 13 residues. The CDR3: CSVPDSNGGTQYF. CDR3 sequence (DNA): TGCAGCGTTCCGGACAGCAATGGCGGGACCCAGTACTTC.